This T cell receptor (beta chain) emerged from a study of CD8+ T cells in alopecia areata. Study overall: Grafted skin came from C3H/HeJ donors with spontaneous alopecia (roughly 6-13 months old) and was placed on roughly 7-10-week-old female C3H/HeJ mice.

Sequencing templates came from extracted RNA that was reverse transcribed into cDNA. Profiling relied on immunoSEQ multiplex PCR, and the TCRdb table lists in-frame clones only, not all of them. The sample gives 90,000 to 130,000 clones, none seen only once, and the top ten clones hold roughly a fifth. Study-wide results and caveats: Besides other cells, scalp samples also yield sequences of resident alphabeta T cells from normal skin.

In its sample, this clone was seen a few times. The antigen is not known. The genes are named according to mouse. Read coverage stops 4 residues before the CDR3 terminus; the germline J gene supplies the remainder. Germline CDR1 reads NSQYPW; CDR2 reads LRSPGD (reference sequence). This CDR3 has 17 residues. V lost 1 base to trimming and J lost 6 bases; unmatched junction nucleotides: 10. Source material: lesional skin. The chain is built from TRBV1 and TRBJ2-1; 9 bases map to TRBD2. The receptor's source is a C3H/HeJ mouse with alopecia areata. The strain is characterized by the MHC haplotype H2-k. CDR3 DNA (partial): TGCACCTGCAGTGCAGCCGCTTTGGGGGGGCGGTTTGCT. As protein: CTCSAAALGGRFA. The full CDR3 protein is CTCSAAALGGRFAEQFF.